This is a list of T cell receptor beta chains from one sample in a study of T cells in Graves' hyperthyroidism and ophthalmopathy. MiXCR was run by TCRdb on the multiplex PCR reads, yielding one entry per CDR3 protein. This table has 310,000 or so distinct CDR3 sequences, over 15% appearing once. The source material was blood. These receptors came from a woman aged 55 to 70 with Graves' ophthalmopathy. Both conserved end residues are part of each CDR3. The D gene is left open where the match is weak. The size entry is marked missing in some rows and otherwise reads once, few, many or a size class.

clone size,D gene,V gene,J gene,CDR3 protein,CDR3 DNA
many,TRBD1,TRBV12-3/TRBV12-4,TRBJ2-7,CASRGQGPYEQYF,TGTGCCAGCCGCGGACAGGGCCCCTACGAGCAGTACTTC
many,TRBD2,TRBV7-2,TRBJ2-1,CASSLVGWTSGSTLFF,TGTGCCAGCAGCTTAGTAGGTTGGACTAGCGGGAGTACGTTGTTCTTC
-,-,TRBV5-4,TRBJ1-1,CASSQPRSKRAFF,TGTGCCAGCAGCCAGCCCCGGAGCAAACGGGCTTTCTTT
-,TRBD2,TRBV5-1,TRBJ2-3,CASSFNIIGGAAGTQYF,TGCGCCAGCAGCTTCAATATAATCGGGGGGGCAGCAGGTACGCAGTATTTT
-,TRBD2,TRBV2,TRBJ2-3,CASSPGPGLAGGSRTDTQYF,TGTGCCAGTAGTCCCGGGCCCGGACTAGCGGGAGGTTCCCGCACAGATACGCAGTATTTT
-,-,TRBV4-2,TRBJ1-1,CASSPGLLNTEAFF,TGTGCCAGCAGCCCGGGACTGCTGAACACTGAAGCTTTCTTT
many,TRBD1,TRBV11-3,TRBJ1-1,CASSLTGIDTEAFF,TGTGCCAGCAGCTTGACAGGGATAGACACTGAAGCTTTCTTT
many,-,TRBV6-1,TRBJ2-1,CASSGLGLREQFF,TGTGCCAGCAGTGGGTTGGGACTTCGTGAGCAGTTCTTC
many,-,TRBV19,TRBJ1-1,CASTLFQGTEAFF,TGTGCCAGTACTTTGTTTCAGGGGACTGAAGCTTTCTTT
many,TRBD1,TRBV20-1,TRBJ2-5,CSAIDRGRVETQYF,TGCAGTGCTATCGACAGGGGGCGCGTAGAGACCCAGTACTTC
many,-,TRBV12-3/TRBV12-4,TRBJ1-2,CASSLGGVAPYGYTF,TGTGCCAGCAGTTTAGGGGGGGTGGCCCCCTATGGCTACACCTTC
many,-,TRBV20-1,TRBJ1-2,CSALVIAEGYTF,TGCAGTGCTCTCGTAATTGCGGAGGGCTACACCTTC
few,-,TRBV4-1,TRBJ1-1,CASRQNGGAEAFF,TGCGCCAGCAGACAGAACGGGGGAGCTGAAGCTTTCTTT
many,-,TRBV6-2/TRBV6-3,TRBJ2-1,CASSYRQGRLDEQFF,TGTGCCAGCAGTTATCGGCAGGGAAGGCTCGATGAGCAGTTCTTC
many,TRBD1,TRBV7-8,TRBJ1-2,CASSRGVGGYYGYTF,TGTGCCAGCAGCCGAGGTGTAGGGGGCTACTATGGCTACACCTTC
many,TRBD1,TRBV7-2,TRBJ2-3,CASSFRGQFTDTQYF,TGTGCCAGCAGCTTCCGGGGACAGTTCACAGATACGCAGTATTTT
-,TRBD1,TRBV10-3,TRBJ2-5,CAISASQTGTGEKTQYF,TGTGCCATCAGTGCCAGTCAGACCGGGACAGGGGAGAAGACCCAGTACTTC
many,TRBD2,TRBV27,TRBJ2-7,CASSSGRGIGHAEQYF,TGTGCCAGCAGTTCGGGGCGGGGGATTGGTCACGCCGAGCAGTACTTC
-,-,TRBV19,TRBJ2-1,CASSIGGGSYNEQFF,TGTGCCAGTAGTATTGGGGGCGGGTCCTACAATGAGCAGTTCTTC
many,-,TRBV7-2,TRBJ2-3,CASSREGSDTQYF,TGTGCCAGCAGCCGAGAGGGGTCAGATACGCAGTATTTT
-,TRBD2,TRBV3-1,TRBJ2-2,CASSQDLTSGRPTPNTGELFF,TGTGCCAGCAGCCAAGACCTCACTAGCGGGAGGCCCACTCCGAACACCGGGGAGCTGTTTTTT
few,-,TRBV6-2/TRBV6-3,TRBJ2-5,CASKETRTETQYF,TGTGCCAGCAAAGAAACAAGGACAGAGACCCAGTACTTC
few,-,TRBV4-3,TRBJ2-5,CASSQGFGGETQYF,TGCGCCAGCAGCCAGGGCTTTGGTGGGGAGACCCAGTACTTC
-,TRBD1,TRBV9,TRBJ2-1,CASSVARQGPEQFF,TGTGCCAGCAGCGTCGCCAGACAGGGACCTGAGCAGTTCTTC